The 16 T cell receptor beta chains below were found in one sample sequenced in a study of T cell responses to AZD1222 COVID-19 vaccine (dated by TCRdb to about 2021). Preparation of the library involved the immunoSEQ multiplex PCR assay. The table comes from immuneACCESS by way of TCRdb, which keeps in-frame sequences with V and J called. Part of the clones is missing from these tables; in studies checked, under half for an unresolved V gene and the rest for unknown reasons. For this sample the table gives roughly 190,000 clones, of which over 90% were detected only once. The ten biggest clones cover about 3.9% of the sample. The time point label, read with the paper, signifies: baseline before first vaccination. This sample comprised peripheral blood, obtained on day 0 of AZD1222 vaccination. The source is an adult in good health.

This clone was seen just once. CDR3 nucleotides: TGCGCCAGCAGCCAAGATCTTTCTCGGGGGCCGGAATCCTACGAGCAGTACTTC. It yields the protein CASSQDLSRGPESYEQYF. V and J are TRBV4-1 and TRBJ2-7; D might be TRBD1 or TRBD2, each matching 6 bases. The V end lost 0 bases, the J end lost 1 base, and 19 bases lay between the germline ends. Germline-derived CDR1 and CDR2 are MGHRA and YSYEKL. CDR3 size: 18 residues.

The V and J genes are TRBV9 and TRBJ1-5, with a weak D call TRBD1 (5 bases). With 3 bases removed from V and 6 bases from J, the gap between germline ends came to 13 bases. Germline V CDR1 and CDR2: SGDLS, YYNGEE. CDR3 length equals 14 residues. The CDR3 sequence: CASSATTGRQPQHF. DNA for the CDR3: TGTGCCAGCAGCGCCACAACAGGACGTCAGCCCCAGCATTTT.

The chain has TRBV27 and TRBJ2-1; TRBD2 agrees at 12 bases. From germline, CDR1 is MNHEY and CDR2 SMNVEV (reference sequence). Unmatched junction bases numbered 14, after V lost 6 bases and J lost 8 bases. This CDR3 has 17 residues. CDR3 residues: CASRAGASGRAGDEQFF. The CDR3 nucleotides read TGTGCCAGCAGAGCTGGGGCTAGCGGGAGGGCCGGGGATGAGCAGTTCTTC.

The J gene is TRBJ1-1, the V gene TRBV18; D not certain. The CDR3 covers 14 residues. V lost 2 bases and J lost 0, with 7 bases in between. Germline-derived CDR1 and CDR2 are KGHSH and LQKENI. CDR3 loop: CASSPRNLNTEAFF. The CDR3 DNA is TGTGCCAGCTCACCAAGGAATCTGAACACTGAAGCTTTCTTT.

The chain couples TRBV12-5 to TRBJ1-5, with D possibly matching TRBD1 (5 bases). The CDR3 length is 14 residues. V lost 3 bases and J 6 bases, leaving 12 bases between the germline ends. The germline V gene has CDR1 LGHNT and CDR2 FRNRAP. As DNA, the CDR3 is TGTGCTAGTGGTTTCGAGGGGCAGGGTCAGCCCCAGCATTTT. Its protein is CASGFEGQGQPQHF.

Only one count was recorded for this clone. For the CDR3, the DNA is TGTGCCAGCAGCTTGCAAGCGGGAGGAACAGATACGCAGTATTTT. Its translation is CASSLQAGGTDTQYF. The chain carries TRBV7-2 and TRBJ2-3; 9 nucleotides match TRBD2. After removal of 3 bases from V and 3 bases from J, the junction contained 4 bases not matched to a gene. Germline CDR1 SGHTA, CDR2 FQGNSA. CDR3 size: 15 residues.

The chain links TRBV5-1 to TRBJ2-5, with unresolved D. V shed 4 bases and J shed 1 base, with 14 bases lying between them. The CDR3 consists of 15 residues. Germline CDR1 reads SGHRS; CDR2 reads YFSETQ. Here the CDR3 reads CASSQISDSQETQYF. The CDR3 bases are TGCGCCAGCAGCCAAATCTCAGACTCCCAAGAGACCCAGTACTTC.

This sequence joins TRBV3-1 (or the pseudogene TRBV3-2) and TRBJ2-1; either TRBD1 or TRBD2 may supply D (6 bases each). CDR3 length equals 15 residues. V lost 4 bases, J lost 7 bases, and 17 bases lay in between. Germline V CDR1 and CDR2: LGHDT, YNNKEL (reference sequence). CDR3 loop: CASSPRWGAANEQFF. The CDR3 nucleotides read TGTGCCAGCAGCCCCCGTTGGGGGGCGGCAAATGAGCAGTTCTTC.

The V and J genes are TRBV7-6 and TRBJ2-1; D might be TRBD1 (5 bases). Per the germline V gene, CDR1 is SGHVS and CDR2 is FNYEAQ. CDR3 length: 15 residues. Trimming stripped 6 bases from V and 9 bases from J, with 21 bases between. The CDR3 sequence is CASSSTKDTPSEQFF. The CDR3 DNA sequence: TGTGCCAGCAGTAGCACTAAGGACACCCCCAGTGAGCAGTTCTTC. The entire variable domain, with the rest obtained from reference TRBV7-6 and TRBJ2-1, is as follows: GAGVSQSPRYKVTKRGQDVALRCDPISGHVSLYWYRQALGQGPEFLTYFNYEAQQDKSGLPNDRFSAERPEGSISTLTIQRTEQRDSAMYRCASSSTKDTPSEQFFGPGTRLTVL.

V is TRBV4-1 and J is TRBJ1-3; D possibly corresponds to TRBD1 (5 bases). The CDR3 has 16 amino acids. Deletions cut 4 bases from V and 2 bases from J, with 15 bases between. The germline CDR1 and CDR2 sequences are MGHRA and YSYEKL. CDR3 region: CASSLPGELAGNTIYF. CDR3 nucleotide sequence: TGCGCCAGCAGCCTCCCGGGGGAGCTGGCTGGAAACACCATATATTTT.

The chain couples TRBV7-9 to TRBJ1-5; TRBD1 agrees at 10 bases. The CDR3 length is 14 residues. Germline V gene data show CDR1 as SEHNR and CDR2 as FQNEAQ (reference sequence). The ends lost 5 bases at V and 6 bases at J; junction bases unmatched: 4. CDR3 amino acids: CASSPGTGAQPQHF. CDR3 coding DNA: TGTGCCAGCAGCCCCGGGACAGGGGCTCAGCCCCAGCATTTT.

V and J are TRBV19 and TRBJ1-5, with 9 nucleotides matching TRBD1. Germline V CDR1 and CDR2: LNHDA, SQIVND (reference sequence). The V segment lost 5 bases and the J segment 7 bases; nucleotides outside the gene matches: 12. The CDR3 length is 16 residues. The CDR3 nucleotides are TGTGCCAGTAGTGCTCCGGGACAGGGATTTGGACAGCCCCAGCATTTT. It yields the protein CASSAPGQGFGQPQHF.

The chain has TRBV12-3 or TRBV12-4 and TRBJ2-1; D gene ambiguous. The V end was cut by 3 bases, the J end by 10 bases, with 10 bases between. The length of the CDR3 is 12 residues. The CDR3 here is CASSLRRREQFF. For the CDR3, the DNA is TGTGCCAGCAGTTTGCGGCGGAGAGAGCAGTTCTTC.

The genes are TRBV7-7 and TRBJ2-2; D might be TRBD1 or TRBD2, each matching 5 bases. CDR3 length: 15 residues. Germline-derived CDR1 and CDR2 are SSHAT and FNYEAQ (reference sequence). Trimming cost V 2 bases and J 2 bases, with 9 bases left between them. The CDR3 is CASSLQGVNTGELFF. The CDR3 nucleotides read TGTGCCAGCAGCTTACAGGGAGTAAACACCGGGGAGCTGTTTTTT. The full variable domain, in which reference TRBV7-7 and TRBJ2-2 provide the parts outside the CDR3, is GAGVSQSPRYKVTKRGQDVTLRCDPISSHATLYWYQQALGQGPEFLTYFNYEAQPDKSGLPSDRFSAERPEGSISTLTIQRTEQRDSAMYRCASSLQGVNTGELFFGEGSRLTVL.

The chain is built from TRBV2 and TRBJ1-2; tentatively, D is TRBD1 (5 bases). The CDR3 is made up of 13 amino acids. Per the germline V gene, CDR1 is SNHLY and CDR2 is FYNNEI. V was pared by 1 base and J by 4 bases, with 7 bases between. CDR3 DNA: TGTGCCAGCAGTGAAGTGGGGGGCTATGGCTACACCTTC. Protein sequence: CASSEVGGYGYTF. The variable domain in full, with the rest retrieved from reference TRBV2 and TRBJ1-2, is EPEVTQTPSHQVTQMGQEVILRCVPISNHLYFYWYRQILGQKVEFLVSFYNNEISEKSEIFDDQFSVERPDGSNFTLKIRSTKLEDSAMYFCASSEVGGYGYTFGSGTRLTVV.

This clone was detected once. V is TRBV5-1 and J is TRBJ2-7, with 8 bases matching TRBD1. The CDR3 is 14 residues long. Germline values: CDR1 SGHRS, CDR2 YFSETQ. V trimming: 7 bases; J trimming: 2 bases; junction bases outside the gene matches: 8. CDR3 protein: CASRRTGTAYEQYF. CDR3 DNA sequence: TGCGCCAGCCGGCGGACAGGGACAGCCTACGAGCAGTACTTC.